This TCR beta chain was identified in a study of blood T cell repertoires in COVID-19 (TCRdb year 2020). Turning to the overall study: Collaborator samples came from the United States, Italy and Spain and covered acute and convalescent phases of COVID-19. The prospective study material was composed of cDNA or gDNA derived from T cells, B-cell-depleted T cells, or PBMCs. Deeply sampled blood TCRbeta repertoires from subjects exposed to, actively infected with, or recovered from COVID-19 were included in the dataset. The repertoires were released in a freely available public database meant as a resource for research on the immune response to SARS-CoV-2. The samples were drawn from the first 160 participants of the ongoing ImmuneRACE study and from roughly 1,300 subjects provided by 6 global collaborators. Nearly every sample came with metadata listing a de-identified subject ID, COVID-19 status, age in years and sex. Where available, HLA class I and class II types were obtained from metadata supplied by the sample provider rather than from assay-based typing. Broad study findings and their caveats: The amount of clinical and demographic metadata varied by source and participant and was provided uncurated.

TCRbeta CDR3 regions were amplified from genomic DNA using the immunoSEQ Assay, a bias-controlled multiplex PCR. The original pipeline was this. The number of nucleated cells in each sample was estimated from the amplification of reference gene primers within the assay. Sequence reads were collapsed and filtered to measure the absolute abundance of every unique TCRbeta CDR3 rearrangement. For each sample, productive Simpson clonality was calculated as the square root of Simpson's diversity index over productive rearrangements. TCRdb stores this immuneACCESS table with in-frame sequences only. Part of the clones is absent; in the studies checked, under half of the shortfall reflects unresolved V genes, and no reason is known for the rest. For V, J and clone size, that table is used; D and trimming come from the DNA. Here the sample has over 200,000 clones; 86% occur a single time. Of the sample, approximately 2% is held by the ten largest clones.

A second Seattle source provided samples from volunteer blood donors who had recovered from COVID-19. Collaborating institutions collected whole blood in K2EDTA tubes following their own protocols. Collaborator samples were shipped for TCRbeta analysis as frozen whole blood, isolated PBMCs, or DNA extracted from either sample type. Turning to this clone: Its antigen target is currently unknown. The sample holds no much larger clone one base away, and base qualities are not on file.

V is cut back by 4 bases and J by 6 bases, with 10 bases in the junction unmatched. From its cysteine to its phenylalanine, the CDR3 spans 15 amino acids. Only the CDR3 DNA is retained, 45 bases long and in frame from the first base. The germline V gene (reference sequence) provides CDR1 MNHEY and CDR2 SMNVEV. The sequence links TRBV27 to TRBJ1-1; 8 central nucleotides agree with TRBD1. This receptor was obtained from a man aged 25-45 years who had recovered from COVID-19. The specimen sequenced was peripheral blood. The bases read TGTGCCAGCAGTTCACCCGGACAGGGAATCTCTGAAGCTTTCTTT. It translates to CASSSPGQGISEAFF.